The rows below give T cell receptor beta chains drawn from one sample of a study of cytomegalovirus exposure and HLA in healthy donors. Profiling relied on immunoSEQ multiplex PCR, and the TCRdb table lists in-frame clones only, not all of them. The sample includes fewer than 250,000 clones, approximately 79% seen only once; the top ten take about 2%. Sequenced: PBMCs. The origin of the receptors is a male donor in good health and CMV-seronegative. Each CDR3 is given with its conserved first and last residue. The order of the fields is D gene, CDR3 length, clone size, V gene, J gene, CDR3 protein, CDR3 DNA. The D gene is left open where the match is weak. The size entry is marked missing in some rows and otherwise reads once, few, many or a size class.

-	11	-	TRBV20-1	TRBJ1-2	CSARAGMGYTF	TGCAGTGCTAGAGCAGGGATGGGCTACACCTTC
TRBD1	14	-	TRBV4-1	TRBJ2-4	CASRHTGDRHIQYF	TGCGCCAGCAGGCATACAGGGGATCGGCACATTCAGTACTTC
TRBD2	16	once	TRBV14	TRBJ2-2	CASSPGQLAYTGELFF	TGTGCCAGCAGTCCTGGTCAACTAGCGTACACCGGGGAGCTGTTTTTT
-	12	-	TRBV2	TRBJ2-1	CASSDREYEQFF	TGTGCCAGCAGTGATCGAGAGTATGAGCAGTTCTTC
TRBD1	16	-	TRBV5-1	TRBJ1-5	CASSTGQGPLYQPQHF	TGCGCCAGCAGCACTGGACAGGGACCCCTGTATCAGCCCCAGCATTTT
TRBD1	14	-	TRBV10-3	TRBJ2-7	CAIRGTGDTYEQYF	TGTGCCATCAGGGGGACAGGGGACACCTACGAGCAGTACTTC
TRBD2	14	few	TRBV30	TRBJ2-1	CAWKRTSVYNEQFF	TGTGCCTGGAAGAGGACTAGCGTCTACAATGAGCAGTTCTTC
TRBD2	14	-	TRBV30	TRBJ2-3	CAWSVRGGTDTQYF	TGTGCCTGGAGTGTGCGGGGGGGGACAGATACGCAGTATTTT
-	16	-	TRBV19	TRBJ1-1	CASRPERGGLNTEAFF	TGTGCCAGTAGACCTGAAAGGGGAGGTCTGAACACTGAAGCTTTCTTT
-	16	-	TRBV18	TRBJ1-1	CASSPLGAATNTEAFF	TGTGCCAGCTCCCCGTTAGGGGCAGCGACTAACACTGAAGCTTTCTTT
TRBD1	16	-	TRBV2	TRBJ1-4	CASSVTGKDHNEKLFF	TGTGCCAGCAGCGTGACAGGGAAGGATCATAATGAAAAACTGTTTTTT
-	15	-	TRBV9	TRBJ2-3	CASSVEGRSTDTQYF	TGTGCCAGCAGCGTAGAAGGCAGGAGCACAGATACGCAGTATTTT
-	15	-	TRBV6-5	TRBJ1-2	CASSTPGGPNYGYTF	TGTGCCAGCAGTACCCCCGGGGGGCCCAACTATGGCTACACCTTC
-	13	-	TRBV6-1	TRBJ1-2	CASKAGAGYGYTF	TGTGCCAGCAAAGCAGGGGCGGGCTACGGCTACACCTTC
-	15	-	TRBV6-4	TRBJ1-1	CASNPARLQNTEAFF	TGTGCCAGCAACCCCGCGAGACTACAGAACACTGAAGCTTTCTTT
TRBD1	13	-	TRBV25-1	TRBJ1-1	CASSRGRLAEAFF	TGTGCCAGCAGCAGGGGGCGCCTGGCTGAAGCTTTCTTT
-	13	once	TRBV5-6	TRBJ1-6	CASSLSGNSPLHF	TGTGCCAGCAGCTTGTCCGGGAATTCACCCCTCCACTTT
TRBD1	14	-	TRBV27	TRBJ2-7	CASSFGQGTYEQYF	TGTGCCAGCAGTTTTGGACAGGGTACCTACGAGCAGTACTTC
-	14	-	TRBV4-1	TRBJ1-5	CASSQDGRGQPQHF	TGCGCCAGCAGCCAAGACGGGAGGGGTCAGCCCCAGCATTTT
TRBD1	17	-	TRBV11-1	TRBJ2-1	CASSLAVRDRVYNEQFF	TGTGCCAGCAGCTTAGCAGTGCGGGACAGGGTTTACAATGAGCAGTTCTTC
-	15	few	TRBV7-3	TRBJ2-1	CASRPTGFSYNEQFF	TGTGCCAGCAGACCGACGGGGTTTTCCTACAATGAGCAGTTCTTC
-	14	-	TRBV5-6	TRBJ1-1	CASSLQGPTTEAFF	TGTGCCAGCAGCTTGCAGGGTCCGACCACTGAAGCTTTCTTT
-	14	-	TRBV28	TRBJ2-5	CAGQPRGFQETQYF	TGTGCCGGCCAACCCCGGGGGTTCCAAGAGACCCAGTACTTC
-	12	-	TRBV6-6	TRBJ1-1	CASSYSRTEAFF	TGTGCCAGCAGTTACTCGAGAACTGAAGCTTTCTTT
TRBD1	20	-	TRBV14	TRBJ2-4	CASSQDHSWTGGLAKNIQYF	TGTGCCAGCAGCCAAGATCATAGCTGGACAGGGGGACTAGCCAAAAACATTCAGTACTTC
-	13	-	TRBV19	TRBJ1-4	CASKTPFSGKLFF	TGTGCCAGTAAGACCCCGTTTTCAGGGAAACTGTTTTTT
-	16	-	TRBV5-4	TRBJ1-6	CASSLLQGSYNSPLHF	TGTGCCAGCAGCTTACTCCAGGGTTCCTATAATTCACCCCTCCACTTT
-	15	few	TRBV5-1	TRBJ2-2	CASRQAGLNTGELFF	TGCGCCAGCAGACAAGCGGGCTTGAACACCGGGGAGCTGTTTTTT
-	14	-	TRBV4-3	TRBJ2-5	CASSLKHREETQYF	TGCGCCAGCAGCCTCAAACACAGGGAAGAGACCCAGTACTTC
-	11	-	TRBV30	TRBJ2-1	CALNSGNEQFF	TGTGCCTTAAACAGCGGGAATGAGCAGTTCTTC
-	13	-	TRBV27	TRBJ1-1	CASSGPIPTEAFF	TGTGCCAGCAGTGGGCCCATCCCCACTGAAGCTTTCTTT
TRBD2	15	few	TRBV5-4	TRBJ2-2	CASSLAGANTGELFF	TGTGCCAGCAGCTTAGCGGGAGCGAACACCGGGGAGCTGTTTTTT
TRBD2	16	few	TRBV6-5	TRBJ2-5	CASSYSLAGRGETQYF	TGTGCCAGCAGTTACTCCCTAGCGGGGAGGGGGGAGACCCAGTACTTC
-	12	-	TRBV6-6	TRBJ2-7	CASSLDSYEQYF	TGTGCCAGCAGCCTAGACAGCTACGAGCAGTACTTC
TRBD1	13	many	TRBV6-6	TRBJ1-2	CASSNGQGRGYTF	TGTGCCAGCAGTAATGGACAGGGACGGGGCTACACCTTC
TRBD2	17	-	TRBV9	TRBJ2-5	CASSVDGAGGLKETQYF	TGTGCCAGCAGCGTAGATGGAGCGGGGGGCCTTAAAGAGACCCAGTACTTC
TRBD2	17	once	TRBV6-7	TRBJ2-7	CASSYSIGLAGGREQYF	TGTGCCAGCAGTTACTCGATAGGACTAGCGGGAGGTCGGGAGCAGTACTTC
-	17	-	TRBV7-8	TRBJ1-3	CASSLDAYPSSGNTIYF	TGTGCCAGCAGCTTAGATGCCTACCCAAGCTCTGGAAACACCATATATTTT
TRBD1	16	-	TRBV6-6	TRBJ2-7	CASSAVLGQGGYEQYF	TGTGCCAGCAGCGCTGTCTTGGGACAGGGGGGTTACGAGCAGTACTTC
-	15	-	TRBV12-5	TRBJ1-2	CASGFGRPEVYGYTF	TGTGCTAGTGGTTTTGGGAGGCCGGAGGTCTATGGCTACACCTTC
TRBD1	17	-	TRBV5-1	TRBJ1-4	CASSLADRGRGGEKLFF	TGCGCCAGCAGCTTGGCGGACAGGGGGCGCGGGGGCGAAAAACTGTTTTTT
-	16	-	TRBV7-2	TRBJ2-7	CASSYEAVFITYEQYF	TGTGCCAGCAGTTACGAAGCGGTGTTTATAACCTACGAGCAGTACTTC
-	14	-	TRBV30	TRBJ1-5	CAWSKESSNQPQHF	TGTGCCTGGAGTAAGGAGAGTAGCAATCAGCCCCAGCATTTT
-	16	-	TRBV7-3	TRBJ2-2	CASSQQPSRNTGELFF	TGTGCCAGCAGCCAACAACCTAGCAGGAACACCGGGGAGCTGTTTTTT
TRBD1	16	-	TRBV7-3	TRBJ1-2	CASSPPVGQGADGYTF	TGTGCCAGCAGCCCACCAGTGGGACAGGGTGCTGATGGCTACACCTTC